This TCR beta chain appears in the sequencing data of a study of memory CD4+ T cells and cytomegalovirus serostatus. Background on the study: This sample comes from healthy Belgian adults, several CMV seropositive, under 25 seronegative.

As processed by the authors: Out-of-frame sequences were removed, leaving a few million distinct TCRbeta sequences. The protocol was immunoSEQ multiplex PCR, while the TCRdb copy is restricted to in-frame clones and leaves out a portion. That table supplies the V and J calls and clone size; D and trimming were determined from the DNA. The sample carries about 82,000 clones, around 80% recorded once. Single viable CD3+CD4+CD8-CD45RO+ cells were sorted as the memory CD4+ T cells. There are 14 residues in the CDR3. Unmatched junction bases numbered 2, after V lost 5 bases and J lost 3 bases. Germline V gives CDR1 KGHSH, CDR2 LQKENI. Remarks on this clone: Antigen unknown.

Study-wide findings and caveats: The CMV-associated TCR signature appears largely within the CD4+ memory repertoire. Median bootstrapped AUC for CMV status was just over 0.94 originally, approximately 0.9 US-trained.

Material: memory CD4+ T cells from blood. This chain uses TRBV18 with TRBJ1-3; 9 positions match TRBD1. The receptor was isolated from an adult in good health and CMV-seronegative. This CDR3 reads CASSRTGDGNTIYF. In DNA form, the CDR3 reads TGTGCCAGCTCAAGGACAGGGGATGGAAACACCATATATTTT. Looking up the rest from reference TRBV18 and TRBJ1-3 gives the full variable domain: NAGVMQNPRHLVRRRGQEARLRCSPMKGHSHVYWYRQLPEEGLKFMVYLQKENIIDESGMPKERFSAEFPKEGPSILRIQQVVRGDSAAYFCASSRTGDGNTIYFGEGSWLTVV.